This entry concerns a single T cell receptor (beta chain). The CDR3 extends over 16 amino acids. The V gene end was trimmed by 4 bases and the J gene end by 4 bases; junction bases not matched to a gene: 7. Germline CDR1 is SGHAT and CDR2 is FQDESV (reference sequence). Generated by immunoSEQ multiplex PCR, the TCRdb table keeps only in-frame clones and is missing some. In the table there are a few hundred thousand clones, about 90% of which are singletons. This specimen comes from a study of blood T cell repertoires in COVID-19. Sequencing was performed on PBMCs or T cells enriched from blood (not recorded which). The V gene is TRBV11-1, the J gene TRBJ2-4, with 10 bases aligning to TRBD1. This sequence was found in a woman aged 25 to 39 who had recovered from COVID-19. In DNA form, the CDR3 reads TGTGCCAGCAGCTCTGGGGGGACAGGGGAGAAAAACATTCAGTACTTC. Translation: CASSSGGTGEKNIQYF.